This T cell receptor beta chain was recovered during a study of blood T cell repertoires in COVID-19. Study in general: PBMCs, B-cell-depleted T cells, or T cells were the source of the cDNA or gDNA that made up the material.

Participants reported their clinical history, and cohort assignment relied on those reports. The CDR3 loop spans 15 amino acids. The germline V gene encodes CDR1 MDHEN and CDR2 SYDVKM. J lost 6 bases, V lost 3 bases, and 4 bases had no gene match. Sequencing was performed with immunoSEQ multiplex PCR; in TCRdb, only in-frame clones are kept and a portion is missing. The sample comprises roughly 220,000 clones, roughly 89% of which are singletons, and about 6.6% rests with the top ten. The source is a woman between 40 and 55 years old who had recovered from COVID-19. What was sequenced was PBMCs or T cells enriched from blood (not recorded which). This chain connects TRBV28 to TRBJ2-1, with 11 nucleotides matching TRBD2. The CDR3 region has the DNA TGTGCCAGCAGTTTCGGGACTAGCGGAGGCAATGAGCAGTTCTTC. Translating it yields CASSFGTSGGNEQFF.